Below, 23 T cell receptor beta chains from the same sample are listed, as sequenced in a study of cytomegalovirus exposure and HLA in healthy donors. Both 60 Vbeta primers and 13 Jbeta primers went into the PCR. The data were produced by immunoSEQ multiplex PCR, yet TCRdb's version contains in-frame clones alone and is incomplete. The sample has some 220,000 clones; around four fifths are singletons. The material sequenced was PBMCs. The receptors were gathered from a woman aged 55-70 years in good health and CMV-seropositive.

The chain uses TRBV27 and TRBJ2-1, with TRBD2 matching over 7 bases. CDR1 is MNHEY, CDR2 SMNVEV, per germline (reference sequence). With V trimmed by 0 bases and J by 2 bases, 4 bases remained unmatched. The CDR3 extends over 16 amino acids. In nucleotides, the CDR3 is TGTGCCAGCAGTTTATCCTCAGCGGGACCCTACAATGAGCAGTTCTTC. Protein product: CASSLSSAGPYNEQFF.

The rearrangement uses TRBV18 and TRBJ1-1; 9 bases are shared with TRBD1. V was clipped by 3 bases and J by 3 bases; unmatched bases: 11. From germline, CDR1 is KGHSH and CDR2 LQKENI. The CDR3 contains 17 residues. The CDR3 loop reads CASSPSVTGGSDTEAFF. DNA for the CDR3: TGTGCCAGCTCACCCTCCGTGACAGGGGGGTCGGACACTGAAGCTTTCTTT.

The chain employs TRBV4-1 and TRBJ1-4; D remains ambiguous. This CDR3 is built from 14 residues. Germline CDR1 MGHRA, CDR2 YSYEKL. Trimming took off 2 bases at V and 6 bases at J, with 10 bases between the two ends. The CDR3 DNA follows: TGCGCCAGCAGCCAAATTCCGGGAGATGAAAAACTGTTTTTT. Encoded protein: CASSQIPGDEKLFF.

This clone showed up just a few times. This CDR3 is CASGKRGLPTHEQYF. In DNA form, the CDR3 reads TGTGCCAGCGGAAAGCGCGGCCTCCCCACCCACGAGCAGTACTTC. The chain is built from TRBV11-1 and TRBJ2-7; D is ambiguous. The CDR3 consists of 15 residues. With 8 bases removed from V and 5 bases from J, the gap between germline ends came to 22 bases. Germline assignment: CDR1 SGHAT and CDR2 FQDESV (reference sequence).

This chain links TRBV5-4 with TRBJ1-6; TRBD1 agrees at 7 bases. The CDR3 is 13 residues long. V gave up 3 bases and J gave up 7 bases; unmatched junction bases: 1. Per the germline V gene, CDR1 is SGHNT and CDR2 is YYREEE (reference sequence). The CDR3 spells CASSSQGNSPLHF. The CDR3 bases are TGTGCCAGCAGCTCACAGGGGAATTCACCCCTCCACTTT.

This sequence joins TRBV6-6 and TRBJ2-7; tentatively, D is TRBD2 (5 bases). Trimming removed 7 bases from V and 7 bases from J, with 17 bases in between. Germline CDR1 reads MNHNY; CDR2 reads SVGAGI (reference sequence). This CDR3 contains 13 residues. In DNA form, the CDR3 reads TGTGCCAGCAAGGGAGTACCCTCGGGGGAGCAGTACTTC. It is translated as CASKGVPSGEQYF.

This clone has a handful of counts. The rearrangement joins TRBV7-7 to TRBJ1-4; 8 nucleotides align to TRBD1. The CDR3 is made up of 14 amino acids. CDR1 SSHAT and CDR2 FNYEAQ come from the germline V gene (reference sequence). J gave up 3 bases and V 5 bases, and 2 bases lay outside the gene matches. The CDR3 coding sequence is TGTGCCAGCAGCCGGACAGGGCCTAATGAAAAACTGTTTTTT. It encodes CASSRTGPNEKLFF.

The rearrangement joins TRBV5-1 to TRBJ1-1; D might be TRBD1 (6 bases). Germline CDR1 reads SGHRS; CDR2 reads YFSETQ. The CDR3 length is 13 residues. Trimming shortened V by 5 bases and J by 8 bases, and 16 bases separated the two germline ends. Here the CDR3 DNA reads TGCGCCAGCAGTGTCATGGGGGACATAGAAGCTTTCTTT. It encodes CASSVMGDIEAFF. Complete variable domain (other parts from reference TRBV5-1 and TRBJ1-1): KAGVTQTPRYLIKTRGQQVTLSCSPISGHRSVSWYQQTPGQGLQFLFEYFSETQRNKGNFPGRFSGRQFSNSRSEMNVSTLELGDSALYLCASSVMGDIEAFFGQGTRLTVV.

This clone was seen more than once but under ten times. J is TRBJ2-7 and V is TRBV5-1, with 8 bases matching TRBD1. Germline assignment: CDR1 SGHRS and CDR2 YFSETQ. Trimming removed 2 bases from V and 6 bases from J; junction bases left unmatched: 7. This CDR3 contains 14 residues. The CDR3 protein is CASSFGQGGSEQYF. In DNA, the CDR3 is TGCGCCAGCAGCTTTGGACAGGGTGGGAGCGAGCAGTACTTC.

The chain has TRBV30 and TRBJ2-1; 8 bases fit TRBD1. With 3 bases clipped from V and 14 bases from J, the junction kept 6 bases outside the gene matches. CDR3 size: 11 residues. Germline CDR1 and CDR2: GTSNPN and SVGIG (reference sequence). The DNA for the CDR3 is TGTGCCTGGAGCCCAGGGGGCGGAGAGTTCTTC. Protein product: CAWSPGGGEFF.

The V gene is TRBV6-5, the J gene TRBJ2-5, with a weak D call TRBD1 (7 bases). The end of the DNA fits TRBJ2-7 better, so the J call may be wrong. The CDR3 has 15 amino acids. Germline values: CDR1 MNHEY, CDR2 SVGAGI. In nucleotides, the CDR3 is TGTGCCAGCAGTTCCCAGGGGGGACGGCTATACGAGCAGTACTTC. Translating it yields CASSSQGGRLYEQYF.

V and J are TRBV2 and TRBJ2-7, with 9 bases lining up with TRBD2. The CDR3 runs 15 residues. Germline loops: CDR1 SNHLY, CDR2 FYNNEI. Trimming took 6 bases from V and 6 from J; bases not matched to a gene: 12. The CDR3 sequence: CASSLALAGTGEQYF. CDR3 DNA sequence: TGTGCCAGCAGCCTGGCACTAGCGGGTACTGGCGAGCAGTACTTC.

This chain links TRBV7-3 with TRBJ2-3; 7 positions agree with TRBD2. With V trimmed by 3 bases and J by 6 bases, 12 bases remained unmatched. This CDR3 contains 16 residues. Germline loops: CDR1 SGHTA, CDR2 FQGTGA. CDR3 loop: CASSLLGGSISDTQYF. CDR3 DNA: TGTGCCAGCAGCTTGTTGGGGGGGTCAATATCGGATACGCAGTATTTT.

This chain connects TRBV6-5 to TRBJ2-5, with 9 bases that match TRBD1. The DNA matches TRBJ2-7 better at its end, which makes the J call doubtful. There are 14 residues in the CDR3. From germline, CDR1 is MNHEY and CDR2 SVGAGI. The CDR3 DNA is TGTGCCAGCAGTTCCGCGACAGGGGGCTACGAGCAGTACTTC. This sequence encodes CASSSATGGYEQYF.

The rearrangement links TRBV6-1 to TRBJ2-7; tentative D call: TRBD1 (6 bases). Germline V gene sequence: CDR1 MNHNS, CDR2 SASEGT. The V end lost 3 bases, the J end lost 1 base, and 10 bases lay between the germline ends. CDR3 length equals 14 residues. The DNA for the CDR3 is TGTGCCAGCAGTGAGGGGGCGGAGTCCTACGAGCAGTACTTC. Encoded protein: CASSEGAESYEQYF.

The chain carries TRBV5-1 and TRBJ2-1, with D possibly TRBD2 on 7 matching bases. Trimming removed 4 bases from V and 1 base from J, with 15 bases in between. CDR3 length: 16 amino acids. Germline CDR1 and CDR2: SGHRS and YFSETQ. This CDR3 is CASSPSGRGSYNEQFF. The DNA for the CDR3 is TGCGCCAGCAGCCCCTCGGGGAGGGGGTCCTACAATGAGCAGTTCTTC.

This clone was observed a single time. The chain uses TRBV6-6 and TRBJ2-1, with unresolved D. Germline CDR1 MNHNY, CDR2 SVGAGI (reference sequence). The CDR3 covers 11 residues. V was cut by 2 bases and J by 8 bases, with 4 bases left in between. The CDR3 protein is CASSYQYEQFF. CDR3 sequence (DNA): TGTGCCAGCAGTTACCAGTATGAGCAGTTCTTC.

This clone was picked up a small number of times. The chain recombines TRBV19 with TRBJ2-3; 12 nucleotides agree with TRBD2. J gave up 4 bases and V 3 bases, and 5 bases lay outside the gene matches. Germline values: CDR1 LNHDA, CDR2 SQIVND (reference sequence). This CDR3 is 16 amino acids long. Written as DNA, the CDR3 is TGTGCCAGTAGTATCCAACTAGCGGGAGGAGCAGATACGCAGTATTTT. This translates into CASSIQLAGGADTQYF.

Concerning this clone itself: At one end, the junction sequence differs from germline, possibly due to a read error. The chain carries TRBV7-9 and TRBJ1-2, with 7 bases lining up with TRBD1. The CDR3 totals 16 residues. The germline CDR1 and CDR2 sequences are SEHNR and FQNEAQ (reference sequence). The CDR3 region is CSSSRGTASSFYGYTF. CDR3 sequence (DNA): TGTTCCAGCAGCAGAGGGACAGCCAGCAGCTTTTATGGCTACACCTTC.

The rearrangement links TRBV20-1 to TRBJ1-1; a possible D gene is TRBD1 (5 bases). Germline V gives CDR1 DFQATT, CDR2 SNEGSKA (reference sequence). CDR3 length: 11 residues. Deletions cut 6 bases from V and 5 bases from J, with 10 bases between. The CDR3 spells CSAQGPTEAFF. CDR3 nucleotide sequence: TGCAGTGCCCAGGGTCCGACTGAAGCTTTCTTT.

The CDR3 reads CASSEVGAASGVEQFF. DNA of the CDR3: TGTGCCAGCAGTGAAGTGGGGGCGGCTAGCGGGGTTGAGCAGTTCTTC. The chain is built from TRBV6-1 and TRBJ2-1, with 9 bases identical to TRBD2. CDR1 MNHNS and CDR2 SASEGT come from the germline V gene. The CDR3 loop spans 16 amino acids. V lost 1 base and J lost 9; bases outside the gene matches: 10.

CDR3 sequence reads: CASSSTIDSSRRGYGYTF. In nucleotides, the CDR3 is TGCGCCAGCAGCTCGACTATCGATTCGTCCAGACGGGGCTATGGCTACACCTTC. The V gene is TRBV5-1, the J gene TRBJ1-2; D is undetermined. The CDR3 sequence is 18 residues long. Deletions cut 3 bases from V and 4 bases from J, with 25 bases between. In germline, CDR1 is SGHRS, CDR2 YFSETQ.

This clone came up a few times. J is TRBJ2-1 and V is TRBV12-2; TRBD2 reflects the table's D call only, with no check against the DNA. TRBV12-2 counts as a pseudogene. CDR3 size: 16 residues. Here the CDR3 DNA reads TGTGCAAGTCGCTCCCGGCCAGCGGAGAAGTACAATGAGCAGTTCTTC. Translating gives CASRSRPAEKYNEQFF.